This T cell receptor (beta chain) was sequenced in a study of T cells in Graves' hyperthyroidism and ophthalmopathy. Overall study findings and caveats: The blood repertoire included most of the expanded thyroid clonotypes above 0.001. Stable hyperthyroidism and ophthalmopathy were separated using 13 V-J signatures. Ophthalmopathy got predicted by the model a median roughly 6.1 months before its onset.

A Clinical Activity Score of at least 3, a NOSPECS grade of at least 4 and a duration under 3 months were recorded in the ophthalmopathy patients. TCR beta CDR3 sequences were amplified from RNA transcripts. The TCR CDR3 first-round RT-PCR relied on the HTBI primer set. TCRdb independently ran MiXCR on the multiplex PCR reads; one entry per CDR3 protein. This sample has about 640,000 distinct CDR3 sequences, with less than 25% found just once. This clonotype was counted many times. Its matching antigen is unknown. J lost 4 bases, V lost 6 bases, and 5 bases had no gene match. CDR1 is SNHLY, CDR2 FYNNEI, per germline. The CDR3 loop spans 15 amino acids.

The sequence came from a man under 40 with Graves' ophthalmopathy. This chain connects TRBV2 to TRBJ2-3; 12 bases are shared with TRBD2. Sequenced input: blood. CDR3 sequence reads: CASRWTSGTADTQYF. CDR3 in DNA: TGTGCCAGCAGATGGACTAGCGGGACAGCAGATACGCAGTATTTT.